Listed below are T cell receptor beta chains from one sample, sequenced in a study of T cells after posttransplantation cyclophosphamide. Assay used: immunoSEQ multiplex PCR; TCRdb lists only in-frame clones, some missing. The sample shows fewer than 30,000 clones, about 82% of them seen only once. Sequencing was done on a sample of PBMCs. These TCRs come from a woman aged 55-69 years with a blood cancer, CMV-positive, and with a related stem cell donor. The CDR3 runs from the conserved cysteine through the conserved F or W. The order of the fields is J gene, clone size, CDR3 length, D gene, V gene, CDR3 protein, CDR3 DNA. D genes are given only for firm matches. Where a row states a size, it is once, few, many or the class of an expanded clone; other rows omit it.

J gene: TRBJ2-1
clone size: -
CDR3 length: 11
D gene: -
V gene: TRBV21-1
CDR3 protein: CASSRRAEQFF
CDR3 DNA: TGTGCCAGCAGCAGGCGGGCTGAGCAGTTCTTC

J gene: TRBJ2-3
clone size: -
CDR3 length: 12
D gene: -
V gene: TRBV12-5
CDR3 protein: CASAGVGDTQYF
CDR3 DNA: TGTGCTAGTGCGGGAGTAGGAGATACGCAGTATTTT

J gene: TRBJ2-1
clone size: -
CDR3 length: 18
D gene: TRBD2
V gene: TRBV11-2
CDR3 protein: CASSLGTSGRAFRNEQFF
CDR3 DNA: TGTGCCAGCAGCTTAGGGACTAGCGGGAGGGCCTTTCGGAATGAGCAGTTCTTC

J gene: TRBJ2-7
clone size: -
CDR3 length: 14
D gene: TRBD2
V gene: TRBV5-5
CDR3 protein: CASTPSGRAYEQYF
CDR3 DNA: TGTGCCAGCACCCCATCCGGGAGGGCCTACGAGCAGTACTTC

J gene: TRBJ1-4
clone size: few
CDR3 length: 14
D gene: TRBD1
V gene: TRBV2
CDR3 protein: CATAKGAANEKLFF
CDR3 DNA: TGTGCCACTGCTAAGGGGGCGGCTAATGAAAAACTGTTTTTT

J gene: TRBJ1-1
clone size: few
CDR3 length: 12
D gene: TRBD1
V gene: TRBV29-1
CDR3 protein: CSGGQGVLEAFF
CDR3 DNA: TGCAGCGGGGGACAGGGAGTACTTGAAGCTTTCTTT

J gene: TRBJ1-1
clone size: -
CDR3 length: 15
D gene: -
V gene: TRBV5-6
CDR3 protein: CASSLVYGGDTEAFF
CDR3 DNA: TGTGCCAGCAGCTTGGTTTACGGGGGAGACACTGAAGCTTTCTTT

J gene: TRBJ2-5
clone size: -
CDR3 length: 14
D gene: -
V gene: TRBV5-1
CDR3 protein: CASSLEFPGETQYF
CDR3 DNA: TGCGCCAGCAGCTTGGAATTTCCGGGGGAGACCCAGTACTTC

J gene: TRBJ2-5
clone size: -
CDR3 length: 17
D gene: TRBD2
V gene: TRBV9
CDR3 protein: CASSVAPGGGGSETQYF
CDR3 DNA: TGTGCCAGCAGCGTAGCTCCCGGTGGGGGAGGGTCAGAGACCCAGTACTTC

J gene: TRBJ2-5
clone size: -
CDR3 length: 14
D gene: TRBD2
V gene: TRBV7-2
CDR3 protein: CASSLPSGFATQYF
CDR3 DNA: TGTGCCAGCAGCTTACCTAGCGGCTTTGCGACCCAGTACTTC

J gene: TRBJ2-6
clone size: -
CDR3 length: 20
D gene: TRBD1
V gene: TRBV10-3
CDR3 protein: CAITRGGTTGGSSGANVLTF
CDR3 DNA: TGTGCCATCACGAGGGGGGGAACGACAGGGGGGAGCTCTGGGGCCAACGTCCTGACTTTC

J gene: TRBJ1-2
clone size: once
CDR3 length: 15
D gene: -
V gene: TRBV7-7
CDR3 protein: CASTDMGTSDYGYTF
CDR3 DNA: TGTGCTAGCACCGACATGGGGACTTCTGACTATGGCTACACCTTC

J gene: TRBJ2-2
clone size: -
CDR3 length: 17
D gene: TRBD2
V gene: TRBV4-2
CDR3 protein: CASSPELAGKGAGELFF
CDR3 DNA: TGTGCCAGCAGCCCCGAACTAGCGGGAAAAGGGGCCGGGGAGCTGTTTTTT

J gene: TRBJ1-5
clone size: -
CDR3 length: 15
D gene: TRBD1
V gene: TRBV5-1
CDR3 protein: CASSLGSGGNQPQHF
CDR3 DNA: TGCGCCAGCAGCTTGGGTTCAGGGGGAAATCAGCCCCAGCATTTT

J gene: TRBJ2-5
clone size: -
CDR3 length: 18
D gene: -
V gene: TRBV7-9
CDR3 protein: CASSLERRLVTYQETQYF
CDR3 DNA: TGTGCCAGCAGCTTAGAAAGGCGTCTCGTGACATATCAAGAGACCCAGTACTTC

J gene: TRBJ2-5
clone size: -
CDR3 length: 15
D gene: TRBD2
V gene: TRBV5-1
CDR3 protein: CAVSQSGRQAETQYF
CDR3 DNA: TGCGCCGTCTCCCAGAGCGGGAGACAAGCAGAGACCCAGTACTTC

J gene: TRBJ2-1
clone size: -
CDR3 length: 15
D gene: TRBD2
V gene: TRBV25-1
CDR3 protein: CATGRLAGFYNEQFF
CDR3 DNA: TGTGCCACCGGGAGGCTAGCGGGATTTTACAATGAGCAGTTCTTC

J gene: TRBJ1-1
clone size: -
CDR3 length: 15
D gene: TRBD1
V gene: TRBV9
CDR3 protein: CASSERTGGITEAFF
CDR3 DNA: TGTGCCAGCAGCGAGCGGACAGGCGGTATCACTGAAGCTTTCTTT

J gene: TRBJ2-7
clone size: -
CDR3 length: 14
D gene: TRBD1
V gene: TRBV6-5
CDR3 protein: CASRPSYRGREQYF
CDR3 DNA: TGTGCCAGCAGACCCTCATACAGGGGGCGAGAGCAGTACTTC

J gene: TRBJ1-4
clone size: -
CDR3 length: 14
D gene: TRBD1
V gene: TRBV29-1
CDR3 protein: CSVSKTGENEKLFF
CDR3 DNA: TGCAGCGTATCCAAAACAGGGGAGAACGAAAAACTGTTTTTT

J gene: TRBJ2-7
clone size: -
CDR3 length: 16
D gene: TRBD2
V gene: TRBV5-4
CDR3 protein: CASSPPGASGPYEQYF
CDR3 DNA: TGTGCCAGCAGCCCCCCCGGAGCTAGCGGTCCCTACGAGCAGTACTTC

J gene: TRBJ1-4
clone size: -
CDR3 length: 16
D gene: -
V gene: TRBV28
CDR3 protein: CASTEVRVSTNEKLFF
CDR3 DNA: TGTGCCAGCACCGAGGTACGGGTTAGTACTAATGAAAAACTGTTTTTT

J gene: TRBJ2-2
clone size: -
CDR3 length: 12
D gene: TRBD2
V gene: TRBV2
CDR3 protein: CASSRGGGELFF
CDR3 DNA: TGTGCCAGCAGTCGCGGGGGCGGGGAGCTGTTTTTT

J gene: TRBJ2-1
clone size: -
CDR3 length: 15
D gene: -
V gene: TRBV9
CDR3 protein: CASSVGDRVNNEQFF
CDR3 DNA: TGTGCCAGCAGCGTAGGAGACCGGGTAAACAATGAGCAGTTCTTC

J gene: TRBJ2-3
clone size: -
CDR3 length: 15
D gene: TRBD2
V gene: TRBV10-3
CDR3 protein: CAISAGLAVPDTQYF
CDR3 DNA: TGTGCCATCAGTGCGGGGCTAGCGGTTCCTGATACGCAGTATTTT

J gene: TRBJ2-1
clone size: -
CDR3 length: 15
D gene: -
V gene: TRBV5-4
CDR3 protein: CASSLDLIEVSEQFF
CDR3 DNA: TGTGCCAGCAGCTTGGATCTAATTGAGGTCAGCGAGCAGTTCTTC

J gene: TRBJ2-2
clone size: -
CDR3 length: 15
D gene: -
V gene: TRBV9
CDR3 protein: CASSVGGHNTGELFF
CDR3 DNA: TGTGCCAGCAGCGTAGGGGGACATAACACCGGGGAGCTGTTTTTT

J gene: TRBJ2-3
clone size: -
CDR3 length: 14
D gene: -
V gene: TRBV6-5
CDR3 protein: CASSYSGETDTQYF
CDR3 DNA: TGTGCCAGCAGTTACTCGGGAGAGACAGATACGCAGTATTTT

J gene: TRBJ1-2
clone size: -
CDR3 length: 16
D gene: TRBD1
V gene: TRBV5-1
CDR3 protein: CASMLGTGGVGYGYTF
CDR3 DNA: TGCGCCAGCATGCTTGGGACAGGGGGCGTAGGCTATGGCTACACCTTC

J gene: TRBJ2-7
clone size: -
CDR3 length: 11
D gene: -
V gene: TRBV30
CDR3 protein: CAWSGGGEQYF
CDR3 DNA: TGTGCCTGGAGCGGGGGAGGCGAGCAGTACTTC